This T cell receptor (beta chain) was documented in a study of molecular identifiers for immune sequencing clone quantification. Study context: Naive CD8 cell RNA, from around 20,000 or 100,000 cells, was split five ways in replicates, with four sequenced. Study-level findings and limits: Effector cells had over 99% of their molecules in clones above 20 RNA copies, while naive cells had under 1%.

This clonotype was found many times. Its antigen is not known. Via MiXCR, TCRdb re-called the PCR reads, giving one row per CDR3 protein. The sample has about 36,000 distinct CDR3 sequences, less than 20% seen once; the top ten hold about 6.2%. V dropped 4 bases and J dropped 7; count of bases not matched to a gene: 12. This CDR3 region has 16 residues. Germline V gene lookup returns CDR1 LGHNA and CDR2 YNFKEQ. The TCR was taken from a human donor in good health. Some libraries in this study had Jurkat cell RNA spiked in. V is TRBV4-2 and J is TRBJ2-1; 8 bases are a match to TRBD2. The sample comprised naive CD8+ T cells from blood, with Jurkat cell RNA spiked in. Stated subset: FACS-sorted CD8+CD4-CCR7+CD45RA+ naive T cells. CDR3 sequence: CASSLPPGREKNEQFF. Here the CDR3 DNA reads TGTGCCAGCAGCCTCCCCCCCGGGAGGGAAAAGAATGAGCAGTTCTTC.